The 16 T cell receptor beta chains below were found in one sample sequenced in a study of cytomegalovirus exposure and HLA in healthy donors. TCRdb's table, derived via immunoSEQ multiplex PCR, lists solely in-frame clones and lacks some. This table holds 170,000 or so clones, around 81% found once. Sequenced: PBMCs. Receptor source: a woman aged 18-35 years in good health and CMV-seropositive.

The rearrangement joins TRBV9 to TRBJ2-1, with 13 nucleotides matching TRBD2. Germline V lookup: CDR1 SGDLS, CDR2 YYNGEE. This CDR3 comprises 18 residues. V gave up 4 bases and J gave up 5 bases; unmatched junction bases: 12. CDR3: CASSPGTSGAIGDNEQFF. CDR3 nucleotides: TGTGCCAGCAGCCCAGGGACTAGCGGGGCTATAGGGGACAATGAGCAGTTCTTC.

The V gene is TRBV9, the J gene TRBJ2-5, with D possibly matching TRBD1 (6 bases). Germline CDR1 reads SGDLS; CDR2 reads YYNGEE. CDR3 length equals 16 residues. The V gene lost 1 base and the J gene lost 3 bases, with 16 bases spanning the gap. CDR3 in DNA: TGTGCCAGCAGCGTAAGAGGCTGGGGGCGGGAAGAGACCCAGTACTTC. Protein product: CASSVRGWGREETQYF.

CDR3 bases: TGTGCCAGCACGGCAGAGGGTGTCGGGGAGCAGTACTTC. It encodes CASTAEGVGEQYF. This chain joins TRBV6-6 and TRBJ2-7; D possibly corresponds to TRBD2 (5 bases). V was clipped by 7 bases and J by 7 bases, with 17 bases between them. The CDR3 runs to 13 residues. Germline V gene lookup returns CDR1 MNHNY and CDR2 SVGAGI (reference sequence).

The chain couples TRBV19 to TRBJ1-2; no clear D gene. The CDR3 runs 14 residues. Germline-derived CDR1 and CDR2 are LNHDA and SQIVND (reference sequence). V gave up 3 bases and J gave up 1 base, with 9 bases separating them. CDR3 DNA sequence: TGTGCCAGTAGTATCCAAACAGTTAACTATGGCTACACCTTC. It is translated as CASSIQTVNYGYTF.

The J gene is TRBJ1-5, the V gene TRBV6-5; 10 nucleotides line up with TRBD1. From germline, CDR1 is MNHEY and CDR2 SVGAGI. CDR3 length equals 15 residues. The junction had 6 bases not matched to a gene; V was cut back by 4 bases and J by 6 bases. CDR3 sequence reads: CASSSTGGAGQPQHF. The CDR3 nucleotides read TGTGCCAGCAGTTCGACAGGGGGCGCTGGTCAGCCCCAGCATTTT.

The V and J genes are TRBV5-1 and TRBJ2-5; TRBD1 matches at 8 bases. The CDR3 has 14 amino acids. In germline, CDR1 is SGHRS, CDR2 YFSETQ. J lost 4 bases, V lost 2 bases, and 4 bases had no gene match. The CDR3 here is CASSFRTGRETQYF. CDR3 nucleotide sequence: TGCGCCAGCAGCTTTAGGACAGGGCGAGAGACCCAGTACTTC.

This clone appeared once. The genes are TRBV4-3 and TRBJ2-1, with TRBD2 matching 8 bases. The CDR3 has 16 residues. Germline V gene data show CDR1 as LGHNA and CDR2 as YSLEER. After removal of 0 bases from V and 3 bases from J, the junction contained 4 bases not matched to a gene. The CDR3: CASSQELGTSYNEQFF. CDR3 DNA sequence: TGCGCCAGCAGCCAAGAATTGGGGACTAGCTACAATGAGCAGTTCTTC.

The genes are TRBV5-4 and TRBJ2-7; the D is unclear. Trimming took 4 bases from V and 2 from J, leaving 16 bases between them. The germline CDR1 and CDR2 sequences are SGHNT and YYREEE (reference sequence). The CDR3 has 15 amino acids. CDR3 sequence (DNA): TGTGCCAGCAGCGGCAAGCTGGGCAGACCCTACGAGCAGTACTTC. Translated: CASSGKLGRPYEQYF.

CDR3: CASSPRPGTGYGANVLTF. As DNA, the CDR3 is TGTGCCAGCAGCCCACGTCCCGGGACAGGGTACGGGGCCAACGTCCTGACTTTC. The genes are TRBV9 and TRBJ2-6; the match to TRBD1 covers 9 bases. CDR3 length: 18 residues. Germline assignment: CDR1 SGDLS and CDR2 YYNGEE. The junction had 12 bases not matched to a gene; V was cut back by 4 bases and J by 4 bases.

CDR3 in DNA: TGTGCCAGCCGAGCGGTGACGGGAAAGGACTATGGCTACACCTTC. Protein sequence: CASRAVTGKDYGYTF. The chain joins TRBV11-2 to TRBJ1-2, with D unresolved. CDR1 and CDR2 from the germline V gene are SGHAT and FQNNGV. The CDR3 spans 15 residues. Trimming took off 8 bases at V and 3 bases at J, with 19 bases between the two ends.

The V and J genes are TRBV21-1 and TRBJ2-2; no check of the table's D call, TRBD2, against the DNA was made. TRBV21-1 is noted as a pseudogene. CDR3 length equals 17 residues. In DNA form, the CDR3 reads TGTGCCAGCAGGAGGAAGCTCTTGAATGGGTACACCGGGGAGCTGTTTTTT. It yields the protein CASRRKLLNGYTGELFF.

The chain is built from TRBV7-6 and TRBJ1-5, with 8 bases identical to TRBD1. Germline assignment: CDR1 SGHVS and CDR2 FNYEAQ. Trimming at V came to 3 bases and at J to 5 bases, leaving 6 bases not matched to a gene. This CDR3 has 15 amino acids. CDR3 residues: CASSLTGDPYQPQHF. The DNA for the CDR3 is TGTGCCAGCAGCTTGACAGGGGATCCCTATCAGCCCCAGCATTTT. Variable domain in full (rest from reference TRBV7-6 and TRBJ1-5): GAGVSQSPRYKVTKRGQDVALRCDPISGHVSLYWYRQALGQGPEFLTYFNYEAQQDKSGLPNDRFSAERPEGSISTLTIQRTEQRDSAMYRCASSLTGDPYQPQHFGDGTRLSIL.

The chain combines TRBV6-1 with TRBJ2-7, with 7 bases lining up with TRBD2. The CDR3 covers 14 residues. Germline V gene lookup returns CDR1 MNHNS and CDR2 SASEGT. The J segment lost 3 bases and the V segment lost 1 base, leaving 3 bases of the junction unmatched. This chain's CDR3 is CASSEGLADYEQYF. In DNA, the CDR3 is TGTGCCAGCAGTGAAGGTCTAGCGGACTACGAGCAGTACTTC.

CDR3 loop: CASSTGYYEKLFF. DNA of the CDR3: TGTGCCAGCAGCACGGGGTACTATGAAAAACTGTTTTTT. This chain connects TRBV6-1 to TRBJ1-4, with D uncertain. CDR1 and CDR2 from the germline V gene are MNHNS and SASEGT. The CDR3 is 13 residues long. Trimming took off 6 bases at V and 6 bases at J, with 11 bases between the two ends.

The chain links TRBV6-4 to TRBJ2-6; the D gene is possibly TRBD1 (6 bases). There are 17 residues in the CDR3. Trimming stripped 9 bases from V and 0 bases from J, with 18 bases between. In germline, CDR1 is MRHNA, CDR2 SNTAGT. The DNA of the CDR3 is TGTGCCAGTGTCCCGCAGGGGATTCCCTCTGGGGCCAACGTCCTGACTTTC. Encoded protein: CASVPQGIPSGANVLTF.

V usage is TRBV6-1 and J usage is TRBJ2-5, with a possible D match to TRBD1 (6 bases). The ends were cut back, 4 bases at V and 5 bases at J, with 8 bases in the middle. Germline V CDR1 and CDR2: MNHNS, SASEGT. This CDR3 contains 12 residues. The CDR3 DNA follows: TGTGCCAGCAGTGCAGGGGACGAGACCCAGTACTTC. Its protein is CASSAGDETQYF.